The 10 T cell receptor beta chains listed next were all sequenced from one sample in a study of blood T cell repertoires in COVID-19 (dated by TCRdb to about 2020). The library was obtained by the immunoSEQ multiplex PCR assay. In its TCRdb copy, this immuneACCESS table keeps in-frame sequences only and misses some clones. Where compared with another copy, unresolved V genes explain less than half of these, and the others have no known cause. The sample includes about 250,000 clones, with 80% to 90% observed a single time. The ten largest clones take up 2.4% of the sample. The specimen sequenced was PBMCs or T cells enriched from blood (not recorded which). All receptors come from a woman aged 18-29 years who had recovered from COVID-19.

The chain is built from TRBV19 and TRBJ2-2, with D maybe TRBD2 (6 bases). Trimming stripped 7 bases from V and 6 bases from J, with 12 bases between. From germline, CDR1 is LNHDA and CDR2 SQIVND (reference sequence). The CDR3 loop spans 13 amino acids. In nucleotides, the CDR3 is TGTGCCAGTACGCTAGCGTTTCCCGGGGAGCTGTTTTTT. As protein: CASTLAFPGELFF. Using reference TRBV19 and TRBJ2-2 for the parts outside the CDR3, the full variable domain is DGGITQSPKYLFRKEGQNVTLSCEQNLNHDAMYWYRQDPGQGLRLIYYSQIVNDFQKGDIAEGYSVSREKKESFPLTVTSAQKNPTAFYLCASTLAFPGELFFGEGSRLTVL.

The CDR3 DNA reads as TGTGCCAGCAGCGTCGCAGGGTCGAGCTATGGCTACACCTTC. Amino acids: CASSVAGSSYGYTF. The chain employs TRBV9 and TRBJ1-2; maybe TRBD1 (5 bases). In germline, CDR1 is SGDLS, CDR2 YYNGEE. V was clipped by 2 bases and J by 4 bases, with 12 bases between them. The CDR3 is made up of 14 amino acids. Full variable domain (rest looked up from reference TRBV9 and TRBJ1-2): DSGVTQTPKHLITATGQRVTLRCSPRSGDLSVYWYQQSLDQGLQFLIQYYNGEERAKGNILERFSAQQFPDLHSELNLSSLELGDSALYFCASSVAGSSYGYTFGSGTRLTVV.

This chain joins TRBV2 and TRBJ1-1; D perhaps matches TRBD1 (5 bases). The CDR3 spans 15 residues. Germline V gene sequence: CDR1 SNHLY, CDR2 FYNNEI. The V end was cut by 7 bases, the J end by 2 bases, with 17 bases between. The CDR3 DNA follows: TGTGCCAGCACCCCCGACAGCACTCTTAACACTGAAGCTTTCTTT. It is translated as CASTPDSTLNTEAFF.

The CDR3 reads CASSLYNEQFF. The CDR3 DNA reads TGTGCCAGCAGCCTTTACAATGAGCAGTTCTTC. The genes are TRBV9 and TRBJ2-1, with D unresolved. Trimming removed 4 bases from V and 4 bases from J, with 3 bases in between. From germline, CDR1 is SGDLS and CDR2 YYNGEE. This CDR3 has 11 amino acids.

This clone is a singleton in its sample. In DNA, the CDR3 is TGTGCCAGCAGCGAAGGTCCCCGGACAGGATACAATGAGCAGTTCTTC. Its protein product is CASSEGPRTGYNEQFF. The rearrangement joins TRBV3-1 (or the pseudogene TRBV3-2) to TRBJ2-1, with 7 bases that match TRBD1. CDR1 and CDR2 from the germline V gene are LGHDT and YNNKEL (reference sequence). This CDR3 is 16 amino acids long. The junction had 11 bases not matched to a gene; V was cut back by 5 bases and J by 4 bases.

This chain links TRBV11-2 with TRBJ1-6; tentative D call: TRBD1 (5 bases). There are 14 residues in the CDR3. V was trimmed by 5 bases and J by 11 bases, leaving 16 bases between them. Germline V gene data show CDR1 as SGHAT and CDR2 as FQNNGV. The DNA of the CDR3 is TGTGCCAGCAGCCCTGGGACGGGGGGTACACCCCTCCACTTT. This translates into CASSPGTGGTPLHF.

The V call is TRBV18, the J call TRBJ2-1, with D possibly matching TRBD1 (6 bases). This CDR3 has 13 residues. Germline loops: CDR1 KGHSH, CDR2 LQKENI. V was trimmed by 6 bases and J by 6 bases, leaving 12 bases between them. The CDR3 is CASSHRERNEQFF. The CDR3 coding sequence is TGTGCCAGCTCGCACAGGGAGCGCAATGAGCAGTTCTTC.

The chain links TRBV5-4 to TRBJ2-5; 8 bases match TRBD2. Germline loops: CDR1 SGHNT, CDR2 YYREEE (reference sequence). With V trimmed by 2 bases and J by 0 bases, 6 bases remained unmatched. This CDR3 is 16 amino acids long. The CDR3 sequence is CASSLGSGAYQETQYF. CDR3 DNA: TGTGCCAGCAGCTTAGGTAGCGGGGCGTACCAAGAGACCCAGTACTTC.

This clone was seen only a few times. The gene calls are TRBV2 and TRBJ2-7, with 7 bases fitting TRBD2. Per germline, CDR1 SNHLY and CDR2 FYNNEI. This CDR3 contains 14 residues. V lost 7 bases and J lost 2; bases outside the gene matches: 8. Written as DNA, the CDR3 is TGTGCCAGCAATAGGGACTACCAGACCTACGAGCAGTACTTC. It is translated as CASNRDYQTYEQYF.

The V gene is TRBV4-1, the J gene TRBJ1-2; the D gene is possibly TRBD1 (6 bases). Germline CDR1 is MGHRA and CDR2 is YSYEKL. V was shortened by 4 bases and J by 7 bases, with 16 bases between the two germline ends. The CDR3 covers 14 residues. CDR3 DNA sequence: TGCGCCAGCAGCCGGGGGGGCGGGTCCTTTGGCTACACCTTC. Residues: CASSRGGGSFGYTF.